A selection of T cell receptor beta chains follows, all from one sample in a study of Graves' ophthalmopathy and Graves' hyperthyroidism. MiXCR, run by TCRdb on the multiplex PCR reads, gives a single entry per CDR3 protein. The sample holds roughly 300,000 distinct CDR3 sequences; roughly a sixth are singletons and the top ten take 9% to 15%. The specimen sequenced was peripheral blood. The source is an adult man with Graves' ophthalmopathy. Both conserved end residues are part of each CDR3.

v_call | cdr3_aa
TRBV28 | CASYDRANTGELFF
TRBV12-3/TRBV12-4 | CASSFPARPNYEQFF
TRBV7-2 | CASSLVLGNTGELFF
TRBV6-5 | CASGVRAAEAFF
TRBV5-1 | CASSPGQGHQETQYF
TRBV29-1 | CSVERGLDETQYF
TRBV5-1 | CASSKDRGTEAFF
TRBV28 | CASSSPRYEQYF
TRBV20-1 | CSHIKEGTEAFF
TRBV6-1 | CASSESEGEPYGYTF
TRBV12-3/TRBV12-4 | CASSKVRIGYEQFF
TRBV6-5 | CASSTTEDVGYTF
TRBV3-1 | CASRQRDIGELFF
TRBV11-2 | CASSSDGDYGYTF
TRBV13 | CASSLAGGRGANVLTF
TRBV28 | CATLRILKETQYF
TRBV11-2 | CASSLDGFDPTYGRELFF
TRBV13 | CASSLASGGTSNQPQHF
TRBV9 | CASSVGGRELSEQCF
TRBV6-1 | CASCVGETYEQYF
TRBV7-3 | CASSLDRANTGELFF
TRBV19 | CASSVDQVQPQHF
TRBV5-1 | CASSLYVGAEAFF
TRBV20-1 | CSARDLRRQRATSYEQYF
TRBV30 | CAWSDGMYGYTF
TRBV24-1 | CATSERDRGYSNQPQHF
TRBV20-1 | CSAIPGRSQETQYF
TRBV12-5 | CTSGRRIRTGAFHYGYTF
TRBV30 | CAWSVQQGSSGNTIYF
TRBV9 | CASRAGTTPLYEQYF
TRBV2 | CASTQTGGVTGELFF
TRBV6-1 | CASSRPANSPSEQYF
TRBV27 | CASSSSGTRNTGELFF
TRBV5-1 | CASSDGGRLNTEAFF
TRBV6-1 | CATSNRLGTGELFF
TRBV27 | CASRSETGAPNTEAFF
TRBV24-1 | CATSRENTDTQYF
TRBV20-1 | CSARGEINRVLGGYTF
TRBV6-1 | CASSEGLAFAYEQYF
TRBV5-1 | CASSVGGANTGELFF
TRBV12-3/TRBV12-4 | CASRTGNSGANVLTF
TRBV7-2 | CASRFRDSSSYEQYF
TRBV6-2/TRBV6-3 | CASSYSPSGGNTGELFF
TRBV11-2 | CASREEPGQGEQYF
TRBV28 | CASHPQTGANYGYTF
TRBV4-2 | CASSQAGGTDTQYF
TRBV5-1 | CASSLEGDDSNQPQHF
TRBV13 | CASSRSRAYQETQYF